The rows below give T cell receptor beta chains drawn from one sample of a study of shared clonotypes between healthy human individuals. Measured with immunoSEQ multiplex PCR; TCRdb has only the in-frame clones, and not every one. The sample includes some 790,000 clones, 72% of them seen just once. The material sequenced was memory CD4+ T cells sorted from blood. The source of these receptors is a woman between 25 and 40 years old in good health. The CDR3 runs from the conserved cysteine through the conserved F or W. A D gene is named only where the DNA matches it firmly. Clone size is shown for a subset of rows, as once, few, many or a class of expanded clone.

D	J	V	size	DNA	CDR3
.	TRBJ2-5	TRBV18	.	TGTGCCAGCTCAAGGACCGGGGAGACCCAGTACTTC	CASSRTGETQYF
.	TRBJ2-1	TRBV4-2	.	TGTGCCAGCAGCCAGCCGGGATTTTCTCCTACATATGAGCAGTTCTTC	CASSQPGFSPTYEQFF
TRBD1	TRBJ1-2	TRBV10-1	.	TGCGCCAGCAGTGAAGGGTCGACAGGGACTGGCTACACCTTC	CASSEGSTGTGYTF
.	TRBJ1-3	TRBV7-2	.	TGTGCCAGCAGCCCGGGACGTTTGCGGAACACCATATATTTT	CASSPGRLRNTIYF
.	TRBJ2-7	TRBV18	.	TGTGCCAGCTCACCAGGGCGGAACGAGCAGTACTTC	CASSPGRNEQYF
.	TRBJ2-1	TRBV28	.	TGTGCCAGCAGTTCCCAGGTAAAGGGTTTCTACAATGAGCAGTTCTTC	CASSSQVKGFYNEQFF
.	TRBJ2-7	TRBV10-3	.	TGTGCCATCAGTGAGCAGAAGGGGGGGTACGAGCAGTACTTC	CAISEQKGGYEQYF
.	TRBJ1-5	TRBV19	.	TGTGCCAGTAGTAACCCGGGTTCCAGGAGCTATCAGCCCCAGCATTTT	CASSNPGSRSYQPQHF
.	TRBJ1-1	TRBV7-2	.	TGTGCCAGCAGCCCGAGGATAGCCGCGGGCACTGAAGCTTTCTTT	CASSPRIAAGTEAFF
.	TRBJ1-1	TRBV5-1	.	TGCGCCAGCAGCTCGGTCAGGAACACTGAAGCTTTCTTT	CASSSVRNTEAFF
.	TRBJ2-7	TRBV29-1	few	TGCAGCGCTCGATTGGGCGGCTCCTACGAGCAGTACTTC	CSARLGGSYEQYF
.	TRBJ1-3	TRBV29-1	few	TGCAGCGCTTTGGACACCTCTGGAAACACCATATATTTT	CSALDTSGNTIYF
.	TRBJ2-5	TRBV11-2	.	TGTGCCAGCAGCCCCGAGAGGACCCAGTACTTC	CASSPERTQYF
TRBD1	TRBJ2-7	TRBV18	many	TGTGCCAGCTCAGACAGGGGGCAAGCTGGGCAGGGAATTCACGAGCAGTACTTC	CASSDRGQAGQGIHEQYF
.	TRBJ1-2	TRBV29-1	.	TGCAGCGTTGAAGATTCGGACCTCTATGGCTACACCTTC	CSVEDSDLYGYTF
.	TRBJ1-3	TRBV23-1	few	TGCGCCAGCAGTCATATTGCGGACTCTGGAAACACCATATATTTT	CASSHIADSGNTIYF
TRBD2	TRBJ2-1	TRBV29-1	few	TGCAGCGTCACACGGACTAGCGGTGATGAGCAGTTCTTC	CSVTRTSGDEQFF
.	TRBJ2-1	TRBV27	.	TGTGCCAGCACCGCCGTCTGGGGTGAGCAGTTCTTC	CASTAVWGEQFF
.	TRBJ1-2	TRBV28	.	TGTGCCAGCAGTTTCCTCGACTATGGCTACACCTTC	CASSFLDYGYTF
.	TRBJ2-3	TRBV9	.	TGTGCCAGCAGCGTAGGAGGGATAAGCACAGATACGCAGTATTTT	CASSVGGISTDTQYF
TRBD1	TRBJ2-7	TRBV11-3	.	TGTGCCAGCAGTCCACGGGACAGGGGAAACGAGCAGTACTTC	CASSPRDRGNEQYF
.	TRBJ1-1	TRBV5-1	few	TGCGCCAGCAGCTTGGGACACGAAGGCGCTGAAGCTTTCTTT	CASSLGHEGAEAFF
.	TRBJ2-3	TRBV19	.	TGTGCCAGTAGTTTTCGGTCTGTGACAGATACGCAGTATTTT	CASSFRSVTDTQYF
TRBD2	TRBJ2-1	TRBV27	.	TGTGCCAGCAGTTCCTTCGCGGGAGGCTACAATGAGCAGTTCTTC	CASSSFAGGYNEQFF
TRBD2	TRBJ2-2	TRBV11-3	.	TGTGCCAGCAGCTCGGGACTAGCGGACACCGGGGAGCTGTTTTTT	CASSSGLADTGELFF
.	TRBJ2-7	TRBV18	.	TGTGCCAGCTCACCAGGCGAGAACTACGAGCAGTACTTC	CASSPGENYEQYF
TRBD2	TRBJ2-5	TRBV7-2	.	TGTGCCAGCAGCTTAGGCCGGGAGGCGCAAGAGACCCAGTACTTC	CASSLGREAQETQYF
.	TRBJ1-1	TRBV27	few	TGTGCCAGCAGAATTTACCAGGGTACCACTGAAGCTTTCTTT	CASRIYQGTTEAFF
.	TRBJ1-4	TRBV19	.	TGTGCCAGTATGGGCAGAGCAACTAATGAAAAACTGTTTTTT	CASMGRATNEKLFF
.	TRBJ2-7	TRBV27	.	TGTGCCAGCAGTCTGACACGGGGCGACGAGCAGTACTTC	CASSLTRGDEQYF
TRBD2	TRBJ2-5	TRBV7-6	.	TGTGCCAGCAGCTGGGGACTAGCGGGGAACCAAGAGACCCAGTACTTC	CASSWGLAGNQETQYF
.	TRBJ2-1	TRBV28	.	TGTGCCAGCAGTTTAGAACTACTAAATGAGCAGTTCTTC	CASSLELLNEQFF
TRBD1	TRBJ2-1	TRBV5-4	few	TGTGCCAGCAGCCCAGCAGGGGGCCTCTCCTACAATGAGCAGTTCTTC	CASSPAGGLSYNEQFF
TRBD1	TRBJ2-1	TRBV11-2	.	TGTGCCAGCAGCCGATACGGACAGGGAAAAAATGAGCAGTTCTTC	CASSRYGQGKNEQFF
.	TRBJ1-2	TRBV5-6	.	TGTGCCAGCAGCTCAGGGGAGAGCTATGGCTACACCTTC	CASSSGESYGYTF
.	TRBJ2-7	TRBV7-8	.	TGTGCCAGCAGCTTACGGTTTGGGGCGAGCGAGCAGTACTTC	CASSLRFGASEQYF
.	TRBJ1-5	TRBV20-1	.	TGCAGTGCTCCCAGGGATCGGGCCCAGCATTTT	CSAPRDRAQHF
TRBD2	TRBJ2-5	TRBV29-1	.	TGCAGCGTCCAAAAGGGGACTAGCGGGAGCCAAGAGACCCAGTACTTC	CSVQKGTSGSQETQYF
.	TRBJ2-7	TRBV29-1	.	TGCAGCGTTGGGGACAACCACGGCGAGCAGTACTTC	CSVGDNHGEQYF
TRBD2	TRBJ2-2	TRBV6-6	.	TGTGCCAGCAGTAGACTAGCGGGAGAGGCCGGGGAGCTGTTTTTT	CASSRLAGEAGELFF
.	TRBJ2-2	TRBV2	.	TGTGCCAGCAATCTCGACAGCGCGAACACCGGGGAGCTGTTTTTT	CASNLDSANTGELFF
TRBD1	TRBJ2-5	TRBV29-1	few	TGCAGCTTACAGGGGTTGGGGGAGACCCAGTACTTC	CSLQGLGETQYF
TRBD1	TRBJ2-4	TRBV25-1	.	TGTGCCAGCAGTGAAAGAGGGGACAGGGGTGACATTCAGTACTTC	CASSERGDRGDIQYF
.	TRBJ2-2	TRBV2	.	TGTGCCAGCAGTGAACGCAACACCGGGGAGCTGTTTTTT	CASSERNTGELFF
.	TRBJ1-5	TRBV7-9	.	TGTGCCAGCAGCTTATCATGGGAAGGGAGTAGCAATCAGCCCCAGCATTTT	CASSLSWEGSSNQPQHF
TRBD1	TRBJ2-7	TRBV19	.	TGTGCCAGTAGTAGCGGGACAGGGTACGAGCAGTACTTC	CASSSGTGYEQYF